Listed below are T cell receptor beta chains from one sample, sequenced in a study of cytomegalovirus exposure and HLA in healthy donors. The table came from immunoSEQ multiplex PCR; TCRdb's copy has only in-frame clones and leaves some out. The repertoire has 150,000 to 200,000 clones, roughly 88% of them found once; the top ten carry around 1.6%. Material for sequencing was PBMCs. These receptors originate from a woman aged 18-35 years in good health and CMV-seronegative. Each CDR3 is given with its conserved first and last residue. A D gene is named only where the DNA matches it firmly. Size is omitted from some rows. Given values are once, few, many or a class for expanded clones.

D | J | V | size | DNA | CDR3
TRBD1 | TRBJ1-1 | TRBV5-1 | . | TGCGCCAGCAGCCTAAGACAGGGGTCCGGCACTGAAGCTTTCTTT | CASSLRQGSGTEAFF
. | TRBJ2-3 | TRBV12-5 | . | TGTGCTAGTGGTTTGGCCCTCAGCGCCACTAGCACAGATACGCAGTATTTT | CASGLALSATSTDTQYF
. | TRBJ1-1 | TRBV1 | once | TGCACCAGCAGCCAAGATTTCACCCCCGGGACAGGGGGCACTGAAGCTTTCTTT | CTSSQDFTPGTGGTEAFF
TRBD2 | TRBJ2-3 | TRBV6-1 | . | TGTGCCAGCACGGCGGGAGGTTGGGGCACAGATACGCAGTATTTT | CASTAGGWGTDTQYF
TRBD1 | TRBJ1-1 | TRBV12-5 | . | TGTGCTAGTGGTTTGATTTCTCGGGACAGGGGCACTGAAGCTTTCTTT | CASGLISRDRGTEAFF
TRBD1 | TRBJ1-4 | TRBV4-1 | once | TGCGCCAGCAGCCGTACAGGGGGGAATGAAAAACTGTTTTTT | CASSRTGGNEKLFF
. | TRBJ1-2 | TRBV19 | . | TGTGCCAGCGTCGCGGGCGGAAGATTTGGCTACACCTTC | CASVAGGRFGYTF
. | TRBJ2-3 | TRBV10-3 | . | TGTGCCATCACGTCCCGGGGGGCGCGGGATACGCAGTATTTT | CAITSRGARDTQYF
. | TRBJ1-3 | TRBV7-9 | . | TGTGCCAGCACCCGACGCGGATTT | CASTRRGF
. | TRBJ1-1 | TRBV6-5 | . | TGTGCCAGCAGTTACCCCTCAGGCATGAACACTGAAGCTTTCTTT | CASSYPSGMNTEAFF
. | TRBJ2-7 | TRBV6-5 | . | TGTGCCAGCAGTTACACACAAGGGGACGAGCAGTACTTC | CASSYTQGDEQYF
TRBD2 | TRBJ2-7 | TRBV19 | . | TGTGCCAGTAGTATTGGGACTAGCGGGGGAGGATTCTACGAGCAGTACTTC | CASSIGTSGGGFYEQYF
. | TRBJ2-1 | TRBV7-2 | once | TGTGCCAGCAGCTTAACGGGAGCTACCTACAATGAGCAGTTCTTC | CASSLTGATYNEQFF
TRBD2 | TRBJ2-1 | TRBV9 | . | TGTGCCAGCAGCGTAGGGACTAGCGGGGGGGCCATTGAGGATGAGCAGTTCTTC | CASSVGTSGGAIEDEQFF
. | TRBJ1-2 | TRBV14 | . | TGTGCCAGCAGCCAAGACCCAGCAGGTGATGGTGGCTACACCTTC | CASSQDPAGDGGYTF
. | TRBJ2-1 | TRBV5-4 | few | TGTGCCAGCAGCGAAGGACTCCCAACCTACAATGAGCAGTTCTTC | CASSEGLPTYNEQFF
TRBD1 | TRBJ1-2 | TRBV7-2 | once | TGTGCCAGCAGCTCAAGGACAGGGGAGGCGGGAGGCTACACCTTC | CASSSRTGEAGGYTF
TRBD1 | TRBJ2-5 | TRBV6-6 | . | TGTGCCAGCAGTTACGCTCTAACAGGGGGCGGCGAGACCCAGTACTTC | CASSYALTGGGETQYF
. | TRBJ1-1 | TRBV5-1 | . | TGCGCCAGCAGCTTGGCAGAGACAAGAGATGGGGTGAGGGTTTTCTTT | CASSLAETRDGVRVFF
TRBD2 | TRBJ2-6 | TRBV5-6 | . | TGTGCCAGCAGCCTAGCGGGGGGGCTGGGGGCCAACGTCCTGACTTTC | CASSLAGGLGANVLTF
TRBD2 | TRBJ2-7 | TRBV10-1 | . | TGCGCCAGCAGTGCGTCGCGACTAGCACAACACGAGCAGTACTTC | CASSASRLAQHEQYF
. | TRBJ2-7 | TRBV6-1 | . | TGTGCCAGCAGTGCAACCTACGAGCAGTACTTC | CASSATYEQYF
TRBD1 | TRBJ2-1 | TRBV7-8 | . | TGTGCCAGCAGCCAGGACAGGGTCAATGAGCAGTTCTTC | CASSQDRVNEQFF
TRBD2 | TRBJ2-1 | TRBV9 | . | TGTGCCAGCAGCGTCCCCGGGACTAGTGAGGGGGTTGAGCAGTTCTTC | CASSVPGTSEGVEQFF
TRBD2 | TRBJ2-1 | TRBV6-6 | . | TGTGCCAGCAGGCAGGAACTAGCGGGGGGACACAATGAGCAGTTCTTC | CASRQELAGGHNEQFF
TRBD1 | TRBJ2-1 | TRBV29-1 | . | TGCAGCGTTGCTATAGTAGGGGGCGGTGGGGTCGATACCAGTAGGAATGAGCAGTTCTTC | CSVAIVGGGGVDTSRNEQFF
. | TRBJ2-1 | TRBV14 | . | TGTGCCAGCAGCCACTTGTACGGGATCGCAGACAATGAGCAGTTCTTC | CASSHLYGIADNEQFF
TRBD2 | TRBJ2-1 | TRBV6-4 | . | TGTGCCAGCAGTGACTCGGCTAGCGGGGACCCCTACAATGAGCAGTTCTTC | CASSDSASGDPYNEQFF